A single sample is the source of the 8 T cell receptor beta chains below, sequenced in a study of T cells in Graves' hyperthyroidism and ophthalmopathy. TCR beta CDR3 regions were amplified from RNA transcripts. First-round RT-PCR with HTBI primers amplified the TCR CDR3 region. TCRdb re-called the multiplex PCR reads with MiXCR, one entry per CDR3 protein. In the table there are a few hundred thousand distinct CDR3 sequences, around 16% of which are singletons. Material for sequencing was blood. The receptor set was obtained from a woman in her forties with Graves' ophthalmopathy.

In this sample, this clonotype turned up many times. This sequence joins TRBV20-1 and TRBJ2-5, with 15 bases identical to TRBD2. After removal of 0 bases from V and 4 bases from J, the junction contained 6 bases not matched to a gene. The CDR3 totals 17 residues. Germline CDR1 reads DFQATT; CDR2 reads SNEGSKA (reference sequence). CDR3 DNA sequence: TGCAGTGCTAGAGACTGGACTAGCGGGGGGGCCCGAGAGACCCAGTACTTC. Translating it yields CSARDWTSGGARETQYF.

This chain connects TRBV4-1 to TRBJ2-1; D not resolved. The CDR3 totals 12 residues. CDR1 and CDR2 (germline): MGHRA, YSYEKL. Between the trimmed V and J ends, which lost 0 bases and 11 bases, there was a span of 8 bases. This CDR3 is CASSQEGIKQFF. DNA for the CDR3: TGCGCCAGCAGCCAAGAGGGGATAAAGCAGTTCTTC.

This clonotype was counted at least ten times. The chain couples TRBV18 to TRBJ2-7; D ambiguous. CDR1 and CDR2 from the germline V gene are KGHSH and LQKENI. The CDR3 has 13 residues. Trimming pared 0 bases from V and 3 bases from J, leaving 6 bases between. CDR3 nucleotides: TGTGCCAGCTCACCACCGATGGGCTACGAGCAGTACTTC. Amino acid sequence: CASSPPMGYEQYF.

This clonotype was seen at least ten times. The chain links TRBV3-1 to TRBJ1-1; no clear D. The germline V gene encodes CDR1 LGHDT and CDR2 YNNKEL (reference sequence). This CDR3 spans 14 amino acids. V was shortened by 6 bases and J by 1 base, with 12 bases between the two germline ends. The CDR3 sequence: CASRNKGGNTEAFF. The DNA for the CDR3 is TGTGCCAGCAGAAACAAGGGAGGGAACACTGAAGCTTTCTTT. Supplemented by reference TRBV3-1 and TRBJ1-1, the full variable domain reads DTAVSQTPKYLVTQMGNDKSIKCEQNLGHDTMYWYKQDSKKFLKIMFSYNNKELIINETVPNRFSPKSPDKAHLNLHINSLELGDSAVYFCASRNKGGNTEAFFGQGTRLTVV.

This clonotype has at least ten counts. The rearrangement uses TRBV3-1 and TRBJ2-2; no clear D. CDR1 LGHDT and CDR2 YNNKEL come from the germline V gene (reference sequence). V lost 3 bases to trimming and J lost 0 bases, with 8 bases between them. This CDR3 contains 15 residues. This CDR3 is CASSQTGANTGELFF. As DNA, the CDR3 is TGTGCCAGCAGCCAGACCGGAGCGAACACCGGGGAGCTGTTTTTT.

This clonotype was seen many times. The DNA of the CDR3 is TGTGCCAGCAGTTTAGCAACAGCTAGCAATGAGCAGTTCTTC. This codes for CASSLATASNEQFF. V is TRBV12-3 or TRBV12-4 and J is TRBJ2-1; D unresolved. V dropped 0 bases and J dropped 6 bases, with 9 bases sitting between them. The CDR3 totals 14 residues.

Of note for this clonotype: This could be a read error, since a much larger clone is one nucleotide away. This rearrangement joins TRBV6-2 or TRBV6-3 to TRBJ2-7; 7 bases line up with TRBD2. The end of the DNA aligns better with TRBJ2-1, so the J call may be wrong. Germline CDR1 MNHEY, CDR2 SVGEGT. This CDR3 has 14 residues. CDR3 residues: CASRVSGNSYEQFF. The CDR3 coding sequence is TGTGCCAGCAGAGTAAGCGGGAACTCCTACGAGCAGTTCTTC.

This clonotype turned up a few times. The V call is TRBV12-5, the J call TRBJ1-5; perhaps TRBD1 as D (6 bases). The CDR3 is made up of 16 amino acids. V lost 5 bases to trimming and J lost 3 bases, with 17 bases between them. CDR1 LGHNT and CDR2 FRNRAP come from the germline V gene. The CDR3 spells CASGKSAQGTNQPQHF. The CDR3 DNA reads TGTGCTAGTGGTAAAAGCGCACAGGGTACCAATCAGCCCCAGCATTTT.